The 14 T cell receptor beta chains presented below share a single source sample, sequenced in a study of cytomegalovirus exposure and HLA in healthy donors. The PCR used 60 Vbeta and 13 Jbeta primers. Assay: immunoSEQ multiplex PCR; the TCRdb copy retains only in-frame clones and omits some. The repertoire has around 220,000 clones, around 85% of them found once; the top ten carry 0.22%. What was sequenced was PBMCs. These receptors were obtained from a girl aged 2-15 years in good health and CMV-seronegative.

J is TRBJ1-2 and V is TRBV19; D gene uncertain. The CDR3 contains 12 residues. The germline V gene encodes CDR1 LNHDA and CDR2 SQIVND (reference sequence). V lost 7 bases, J lost 4 bases, and 10 bases lay in between. The CDR3 DNA follows: TGTGCCAGTACCTCAGGTTCCTATGGCTACACCTTC. Amino acids: CASTSGSYGYTF.

This chain uses TRBV9 with TRBJ1-2; D remains ambiguous. CDR3 size: 13 residues. Deletions cut 0 bases from V and 7 bases from J, with 10 bases between. Germline V gene lookup returns CDR1 SGDLS and CDR2 YYNGEE. The CDR3 DNA reads as TGTGCCAGCAGCGTAGTAGAGCTGCGTGGCTACACCTTC. Protein sequence: CASSVVELRGYTF.

This CDR3 reads CASNLGGRPSGNTIYF. The CDR3 region has the DNA TGTGCCAGCAACTTGGGGGGACGGCCCTCTGGAAACACCATATATTTT. The chain joins TRBV7-9 to TRBJ1-3; D is possibly TRBD1 (5 bases). Trimming removed 7 bases from V and 0 bases from J, with 16 bases in between. CDR3 length: 16 amino acids. Germline CDR1 reads SEHNR; CDR2 reads FQNEAQ (reference sequence).

The chain employs TRBV6-1 and TRBJ2-7, with 13 bases identical to TRBD2. The CDR3 loop spans 13 amino acids. Germline-derived CDR1 and CDR2 are MNHNS and SASEGT. After removal of 4 bases from V and 6 bases from J, the junction contained 0 bases not matched to a gene. The CDR3 loop is CASSGTSGSEQYF. CDR3 coding DNA: TGTGCCAGCAGTGGGACTAGCGGGAGCGAGCAGTACTTC.

This chain connects TRBV30 to TRBJ2-1, with 7 bases lining up with TRBD2. CDR3 length: 11 residues. Trimming removed 1 base from V and 10 bases from J; junction bases left unmatched: 1. Looked up from germline, CDR1 is GTSNPN and CDR2 is SVGIG (reference sequence). CDR3 amino acids: CAWSEAGEQFF. The CDR3 bases are TGTGCCTGGAGTGAAGCGGGGGAGCAGTTCTTC.

This chain joins TRBV5-1 and TRBJ2-2; D unclear. Trimming shortened V by 7 bases and J by 4 bases, and 14 bases separated the two germline ends. The CDR3 consists of 14 residues. The germline V gene encodes CDR1 SGHRS and CDR2 YFSETQ. The CDR3 nucleotides read TGCGCCAGCCAGTTAGACCAGGCCACCGGGGAGCTGTTTTTT. Protein sequence: CASQLDQATGELFF.

The chain combines TRBV6-5 with TRBJ2-3; 7 bases map to TRBD2. Germline V gives CDR1 MNHEY, CDR2 SVGAGI. V was pared by 2 bases and J by 4 bases, with 9 bases of the junction left unmatched. This CDR3 has 16 residues. CDR3 DNA sequence: TGTGCCAGCAGTTACCTCCGGGGAGCGGGACCAGATACGCAGTATTTT. It codes for CASSYLRGAGPDTQYF.

This clone came up once. CDR3 nucleotide sequence: TGTGCCAGCAGCTTAGTTTCAGGTCAAGAGACCCAGTACTTC. Translating gives CASSLVSGQETQYF. This chain connects TRBV7-6 to TRBJ2-5, with D hard to call. The CDR3 is 14 residues long. The germline V gene has CDR1 SGHVS and CDR2 FNYEAQ. Trimming took 1 base from V and 2 from J, leaving 8 bases between them. Drawing the rest from reference TRBV7-6 and TRBJ2-5, the complete variable domain is GAGVSQSPRYKVTKRGQDVALRCDPISGHVSLYWYRQALGQGPEFLTYFNYEAQQDKSGLPNDRFSAERPEGSISTLTIQRTEQRDSAMYRCASSLVSGQETQYFGPGTRLLVL.

The V call is TRBV9, the J call TRBJ2-3, with TRBD2 matching 10 bases. J lost 2 bases, V lost 0 bases, and 9 bases had no gene match. Germline values: CDR1 SGDLS, CDR2 YYNGEE. This CDR3 has 18 amino acids. The CDR3 sequence: CASSVEGRLAGVTDTQYF. CDR3 DNA sequence: TGTGCCAGCAGCGTAGAAGGTCGGCTAGCGGGAGTCACAGATACGCAGTATTTT.

The chain combines TRBV19 with TRBJ1-5; 7 nucleotides match TRBD1. The CDR3 is made up of 16 amino acids. Trimming at V came to 9 bases and at J to 8 bases, leaving 19 bases not matched to a gene. Germline CDR1 reads LNHDA; CDR2 reads SQIVND (reference sequence). The DNA of the CDR3 is TGTGCCAGCCAAGGGCTGACAGGGATGCGGAGAGAGCCCCAGCATTTT. Translated: CASQGLTGMRREPQHF.

V is TRBV10-2 and J is TRBJ2-7; 8 bases are shared with TRBD1. The CDR3 is made up of 14 amino acids. V lost 7 bases and J lost 2; bases outside the gene matches: 7. In germline, CDR1 is WSHSY, CDR2 SAAADI. The CDR3 here is CASMSSGQAYEQYF. In DNA form, the CDR3 reads TGCGCCAGCATGAGTTCGGGACAGGCCTACGAGCAGTACTTC.

The chain joins TRBV6-1 to TRBJ1-1; D gene ambiguous. The CDR3 has 14 residues. V was cut by 6 bases and J by 0 bases, with 11 bases left in between. Looked up from germline, CDR1 is MNHNS and CDR2 is SASEGT. This CDR3 reads CASSEALMNTEAFF. The DNA of the CDR3 is TGTGCCAGCAGCGAGGCTCTGATGAACACTGAAGCTTTCTTT.

The chain combines TRBV27 with TRBJ1-1; TRBD1 is a possible D gene (5 bases). Trimming took off 4 bases at V and 4 bases at J, with 16 bases between the two ends. Germline V lookup: CDR1 MNHEY, CDR2 SMNVEV (reference sequence). CDR3 length: 15 residues. The CDR3 loop is CASSWGGGIGTEAFF. CDR3 nucleotide sequence: TGTGCCAGCAGTTGGGGCGGGGGTATCGGCACTGAAGCTTTCTTT.

This chain connects TRBV20-1 to TRBJ2-1; D call uncertain. The V gene lost 0 bases and the J gene lost 10 bases, with 7 bases spanning the gap. CDR3 size: 11 residues. Germline-derived CDR1 and CDR2 are DFQATT and SNEGSKA (reference sequence). The CDR3 protein is CSAREVREQFF. CDR3 sequence (DNA): TGCAGTGCTAGAGAAGTGCGGGAGCAGTTCTTC.